This T cell receptor (beta chain) comes out of a study of blood T cell repertoires in COVID-19. Study summary: Some COVID-19 samples were acute and others convalescent; all came from the United States, Italy and Spain. T cells, B-cell-depleted T cells, or PBMCs provided the cDNA or gDNA that served as material.

V lost 5 bases and J lost 2; bases outside the gene matches: 8. Germline V gene lookup returns CDR1 SGHRS and CDR2 YFSETQ. The CDR3 has 15 amino acids. Original processing notes: Estimation of nucleated cell counts relied on the amplification of reference gene primers. Clones were read by immunoSEQ multiplex PCR, and TCRdb kept only the in-frame ones, dropping some. Clone size and V and J calls were adopted from that table, with D and trimming inferred from the DNA. Here the sample spans around 460,000 clones, around 90% being singletons. In Seattle, patients joined the study during active infection and were tracked longitudinally.

The sequencing input was peripheral blood. The clonotype comes from a man between 18 and 35 years old with COVID-19, enrolled during active disease. J is TRBJ2-5 and V is TRBV5-1; 8 positions match TRBD2. The CDR3 loop is CASSQVAGSQETQYF. CDR3 nucleotides: TGCGCCAGCAGTCAGGTAGCGGGGAGTCAAGAGACCCAGTACTTC.